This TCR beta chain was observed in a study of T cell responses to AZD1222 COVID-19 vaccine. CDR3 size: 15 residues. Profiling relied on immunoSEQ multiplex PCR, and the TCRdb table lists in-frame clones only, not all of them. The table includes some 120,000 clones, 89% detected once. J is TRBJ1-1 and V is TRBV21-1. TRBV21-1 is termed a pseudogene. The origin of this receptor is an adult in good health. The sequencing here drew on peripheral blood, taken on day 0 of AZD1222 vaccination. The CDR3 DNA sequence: TGTGCCAGCAGCAAACAGGGTCGGGAGAACACTGAAGCTTTCTTT. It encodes CASSKQGRENTEAFF.